This T cell receptor (beta chain) was obtained from a study of human T cells and chemical hapten exposure. The time point was: patch test 1, 2 weeks after DPC sensitization. Treatment here: therapeutic diphenylcyclopropenone sensitization with weekly scalp DPC. One entry per CDR3 protein, called by TCRdb with MiXCR from the RACE reads. The sample records roughly 180,000 distinct CDR3 sequences, 20% to 25% being singletons. Unmatched junction bases numbered 6, after V lost 2 bases and J lost 3 bases. The length of the CDR3 is 16 residues. The rearrangement uses TRBV23-1 and TRBJ2-7; 11 nucleotides match TRBD1. TRBV23-1 is designated an ORF whose function remains uncertain. The source of this sequence is a woman between 50 and 59 years old with alopecia areata. Some clones in this sample may be carry-over from other donors' samples. The starting material was whole blood, obtained in connection with sensitization to the hapten diphenylcyclopropenone (DPC). CDR3 sequence: CASSQKPGTGGYEQYF. For the CDR3, the DNA is TGCGCCAGCAGTCAAAAACCTGGGACAGGGGGCTACGAGCAGTACTTC.